The clone carrying this T cell receptor (beta chain) was detected many times. The CDR3 sequence is 15 residues long. V lost 4 bases to trimming and J lost 2 bases, with 12 bases between them. CDR1 is SNHLY and CDR2 is FYNNEI in the germline V gene. These data belong to a study of T cells in Graves' hyperthyroidism and ophthalmopathy. Researchers amplified the TCR beta CDR3 regions from RNA transcripts. In the first-round RT-PCR of the TCR CDR3, the HTBI primer set was used. TCRdb analysed the multiplex PCR reads with MiXCR anew, one entry per CDR3 protein. The top ten hold about 8% of the sample, which has about 610,000 distinct CDR3 sequences, around 42% seen once.

Sequenced material: peripheral blood or thyroid tissue (not recorded which). This clonotype originated in a woman under 30 with Graves' hyperthyroidism. V usage is TRBV2 and J usage is TRBJ1-5; no definite D call. The CDR3 DNA reads as TGTGCCAGCAGTGGGCTCTGCTGTGGCAATCAGCCCCAGCATTTT. It specifies CASSGLCCGNQPQHF. Drawing the rest from reference TRBV2 and TRBJ1-5, the complete variable domain is EPEVTQTPSHQVTQMGQEVILRCVPISNHLYFYWYRQILGQKVEFLVSFYNNEISEKSEIFDDQFSVERPDGSNFTLKIRSTKLEDSAMYFCASSGLCCGNQPQHFGDGTRLSIL.